In this sample, the clone carrying this TCR beta chain turned up once. Per the germline V gene, CDR1 is SGDLS and CDR2 is YYNGEE. The trim removed 4 bases at V and 6 bases at J, leaving 11 bases unmatched. This CDR3 has 16 amino acids. This sample was taken from a study of T cell changes during pregnancy in multiple sclerosis. TCRdb's table, derived via immunoSEQ multiplex PCR, lists solely in-frame clones and lacks some. Among about 40,000 clones listed, 75% to 90% were seen once. This material consisted of peripheral blood, taken in the first trimester of pregnancy. The clonotype was recovered from a female donor in good health, enrolled as a control in a pregnancy study. The rearrangement links TRBV9 to TRBJ1-4; 8 bases fit TRBD1. The DNA of the CDR3 is TGTGCCAGCAGCTCTCTCGAAAGCAGGGGGCATGAAAAACTGTTTTTT. Translated: CASSSLESRGHEKLFF.